The present entry profiles one T cell receptor (beta chain) with its context. Its antigen is unknown. Compared with germline, one end of the junction differs, possibly owing to a read error. These data come from a study of vaccination and CD4 T cells after COVID-19. Whole-study context: Post-vaccination samples were procured at a median of around 78 days following dose two (range 14 to 241). Each control was exposed to a CEFX pool, an HIV-1 Nef pool, or no peptide at all. Overall study results and limits: Median SARS-CoV-2-reactive clonotypes rose from approximately 21 to 40, not significantly.

This CDR3 has 12 amino acids. The germline CDR1 and CDR2 sequences are DFQATT and SNEGSKA (reference sequence). The treatment denotes: approximately nine-day PBMC culture with coronavirus spike peptide pools or control peptides (ViraFEST assay). An unexposed donor provided the CD4+ T cells, which were collected before the COVID-19 pandemic (2011-2018). Antigen-specific T cell expansion with peptide pools preceded TCR sequencing in the ViraFEST approach. Cultured CD4+ T-cell DNA underwent Oncomine TCR Beta short-read sequencing. In TCRdb, the PCR reads were re-called with MiXCR into one record per CDR3 protein. Altogether 7,000 to 9,500 distinct CDR3 sequences are present, under 40% being singletons, with the ten largest covering approximately 30%.

This sequence joins TRBV20-1 and TRBJ1-5; D gene unclear. This receptor was taken from a human donor in good health. Sample: CD4+ T cells from blood, cultured in vitro. The CDR3 sequence: CSARGSNQPQHF. CDR3 nucleotide sequence: TGCAGTGCGAGAGGTAGCAATCAGCCCCAGCATTTT.